This note documents a single T cell receptor beta chain sequence. CDR1 is DFQATT, CDR2 SNEGSKA, per germline (reference sequence). Deletions cut 7 bases from V and 9 bases from J, with 13 bases between. This CDR3 comprises 11 residues. Generated by immunoSEQ multiplex PCR, the TCRdb table keeps only in-frame clones and is missing some. The data contain under 12,000 clones, 70% to 80% of them singletons. The record originates from a study of T cell repertoires in ileal Crohn's disease. Time point described: neoterminal ileum biopsy at postoperative endoscopy, about 6 months after surgery. The gene calls are TRBV20-1 and TRBJ2-1; D possibly corresponds to TRBD2 (5 bases). Specimen: ileal tissue. The TCR originated in an adult with Crohn's disease. The chain's CDR3 is CSVGKTGEQFF. DNA of the CDR3: TGCAGTGTCGGGAAAACGGGTGAGCAGTTCTTC.